This TCR beta chain is drawn from a study of blood T cells in healthy people across ages. Study as a whole: Per two T cells, about one barcoded beta molecule was captured through template switching.

In its sample, this clonotype was seen many times. Primed by a sample-barcoded 5' primer and a J-beta primer mix, a second PCR proceeded for about 6 to 11 cycles. Unique molecular identifiers of 12 random nucleotides labeled each cDNA. TCRdb re-called the 5' RACE reads with MiXCR, one entry per CDR3 protein. The sample contains 1.5 million to 2 million distinct CDR3 sequences, less than 50% of which appear only once. The CDR3 is 13 residues long. Trimming took 3 bases from V and 1 from J, leaving 6 bases between them. Germline CDR1 and CDR2: SNHLY and FYNNEI. The TCR sequence derives from a woman aged 40 to 55 in good health. The chain links TRBV2 to TRBJ2-5, with D unclear. Sequencing was performed on blood. As DNA, the CDR3 is TGTGCCAGCAGTGAGGGTTTCCAAGAGACCCAGTACTTC. The encoded protein is CASSEGFQETQYF.